This TCR beta chain derives from a study of CD8+ T cells in alopecia areata. Per the germline V gene, CDR1 is GTSNPN and CDR2 is SVGIG (reference sequence). V lost 2 bases and J 2 bases, leaving 16 bases between the germline ends. This CDR3 is 15 amino acids long. Extracted RNA was reverse transcribed into cDNA, the sequencing template. TCRdb keeps only in-frame clones here, not all; method: immunoSEQ multiplex PCR. The sample has 150,000 to 160,000 clones; around half are singletons. The V and J genes are TRBV30 and TRBJ2-7, with unresolved D. This specimen consisted of CD8+ T cells sorted from blood, obtained at week 0. The receptor comes from a human donor with alopecia areata. This CDR3 reads CAWSLVGNDPYEQYF. The CDR3 DNA reads as TGTGCCTGGAGTCTCGTCGGAAACGACCCCTACGAGCAGTACTTC.